These 29 T cell receptor beta chains were all obtained from the same sample, sequenced in a study of shared clonotypes between healthy human individuals. Measured with immunoSEQ multiplex PCR; TCRdb has only the in-frame clones, and not every one. The sample holds over a million clones, approximately 78% seen once. Material for sequencing was memory CD4+ T cells from PBMCs. Subset specified: CD45RA-negative fraction. The receptors were sampled from a young man in good health. Some clones in this sample may be carry-over from other donors' samples.

For this clone: The sample holds other DNA sequences that translate to the same CDR3. The chain has TRBV11-2 and TRBJ2-5; D gene unclear. Germline-derived CDR1 and CDR2 are SGHAT and FQNNGV. V lost 3 bases and J lost 5, with 4 bases in between. This CDR3 is 11 amino acids long. The CDR3 DNA reads as TGTGCCAGCAGCTTGAAGGAGACCCAGTACTTC. Amino acid sequence: CASSLKETQYF.

This rearrangement joins TRBV10-3 to TRBJ1-5, with 9 bases identical to TRBD1. This CDR3 is built from 16 residues. Per germline, CDR1 ENHRY and CDR2 SYGVKD. The V and J ends lost 0 bases and 3 bases, in that order; junction bases with no gene match: 3. The CDR3 protein is CAISESGDRDNQPQHF. CDR3 nucleotides: TGTGCCATCAGTGAGTCAGGGGACAGGGACAATCAGCCCCAGCATTTT.

As concerns this clone: A clone one base away is much larger, so this may be a read error. Different DNA sequences within this sample yield the same CDR3. The rearrangement uses TRBV7-9 and TRBJ1-1, with a weak D call TRBD1 (5 bases). CDR3 size: 14 residues. Trimming left V 2 bases short and J 1 base short, with 8 bases between. The germline V gene has CDR1 SEHNR and CDR2 FQNEAQ (reference sequence). The DNA of the CDR3 is TGTGCCAGCAGCTTAAACCAGGGGAACACTGAAGCTTTCTTT. Its protein product is CASSLNQGNTEAFF.

The V and J genes are TRBV25-1 and TRBJ1-1; no clear D gene. V was shortened by 10 bases and J by 0 bases, with 18 bases between the two germline ends. This CDR3 has 15 amino acids. Germline CDR1 is MGHDK and CDR2 is SYGVNS. DNA for the CDR3: TGTGCCACCCTCGGGCGATCACCTTTGAACACTGAAGCTTTCTTT. It is translated as CATLGRSPLNTEAFF.

The table lists this clone with a few counts. In DNA, the CDR3 is TGTGCCAGCAGAGGACAGGGGGATCACGAGCAGTACTTC. Translating gives CASRGQGDHEQYF. The V call is TRBV6-5, the J call TRBJ2-7; 10 nucleotides line up with TRBD1. The CDR3 covers 13 residues. Per the germline V gene, CDR1 is MNHEY and CDR2 is SVGAGI. V dropped 6 bases and J dropped 5; count of bases not matched to a gene: 4.

The J gene is TRBJ2-7, the V gene TRBV5-4, with D unclear. The CDR3 is 14 amino acids. Between the trimmed V and J ends, which lost 0 bases and 3 bases, there was a span of 10 bases. Germline-derived CDR1 and CDR2 are SGHNT and YYREEE (reference sequence). As DNA, the CDR3 is TGTGCCAGCAGCTTGGCCGGCGATTACTACGAGCAGTACTTC. As protein: CASSLAGDYYEQYF.

The chain uses TRBV15 and TRBJ2-7, with D possibly matching TRBD1 (6 bases). From germline, CDR1 is LNHNV and CDR2 YYDKDF (reference sequence). The ends were cut back, 2 bases at V and 2 bases at J, with 22 bases in the middle. The CDR3 length is 18 residues. The CDR3 loop is CATSRLQGTRVVTYEQYF. CDR3 bases: TGTGCCACCAGCAGATTACAGGGAACTCGGGTGGTAACCTACGAGCAGTACTTC.

The chain uses TRBV28 and TRBJ1-2; D is unresolved. The germline CDR1 and CDR2 sequences are MDHEN and SYDVKM. There are 11 residues in the CDR3. V was cut by 5 bases and J by 5 bases, with 6 bases left in between. The CDR3 is CASSTGYGYTF. CDR3 sequence (DNA): TGTGCCAGCAGTACGGGGTATGGCTACACCTTC.

The rearrangement joins TRBV9 to TRBJ2-1; D is perhaps TRBD2 (6 bases). The V end was cut by 3 bases, the J end by 4 bases, with 8 bases between. Germline values: CDR1 SGDLS, CDR2 YYNGEE. The CDR3 is 13 amino acids. The CDR3: CASSAREYNEQFF. The CDR3 DNA is TGTGCCAGCAGCGCTCGGGAGTACAATGAGCAGTTCTTC.

The rearrangement links TRBV5-6 to TRBJ2-3; no definite D call. V shed 0 bases and J shed 6 bases, with 14 bases lying between them. Germline CDR1 reads SGHDT; CDR2 reads YYEEEE. CDR3 size: 15 residues. CDR3: CASSLVAGKLDTQYF. The CDR3 DNA reads TGTGCCAGCAGCTTGGTAGCAGGCAAACTGGATACGCAGTATTTT.

The count of this clone is one. This rearrangement joins TRBV30 to TRBJ1-3, with D uncertain. V gave up 7 bases and J gave up 4 bases, with 8 bases separating them. Germline-derived CDR1 and CDR2 are GTSNPN and SVGIG (reference sequence). The CDR3 totals 11 residues. CDR3 in amino acids: CAFSQGNTIYF. The CDR3 DNA reads as TGTGCCTTTTCACAGGGAAACACCATATATTTT.

The chain employs TRBV4-3 and TRBJ2-3; 8 bases fit TRBD2. This CDR3 region has 16 residues. Germline-derived CDR1 and CDR2 are LGHNA and YSLEER. Germline trimming cut 2 bases from V and 4 bases from J; bases unmatched to any gene: 8. CDR3 nucleotides: TGCGCCAGCAGCCAAAATCCGGGACTAGAGGCAGATACGCAGTATTTT. Translated: CASSQNPGLEADTQYF.

The rearrangement uses TRBV11-1 and TRBJ2-3; D remains ambiguous. Germline CDR1 SGHAT, CDR2 FQDESV (reference sequence). This CDR3 has 12 amino acids. The ends were cut back, 6 bases at V and 3 bases at J, with 7 bases in the middle. CDR3 amino acids: CASRFTTDTQYF. For the CDR3, the DNA is TGTGCCAGCAGATTTACTACAGATACGCAGTATTTT.

There are many counts of this clone. The rearrangement joins TRBV27 to TRBJ1-4, with a tentative D call TRBD1 (5 bases). V lost 5 bases to trimming and J lost 2 bases, with 12 bases between them. From germline, CDR1 is MNHEY and CDR2 SMNVEV (reference sequence). The CDR3 has 15 amino acids. The CDR3 nucleotides are TGTGCCAGCAGTAATGTCAGGGATACTAATGAAAAACTGTTTTTT. It encodes CASSNVRDTNEKLFF.

The rearrangement joins TRBV6-1 to TRBJ2-5; the D gene is possibly TRBD1 (6 bases). V lost 4 bases to trimming and J lost 5 bases, with 14 bases between them. The length of the CDR3 is 14 residues. Germline values: CDR1 MNHNS, CDR2 SASEGT. CDR3 nucleotide sequence: TGTGCCAGCAGTGCCTATCAGGGGCGGGAGACCCAGTACTTC. This encodes CASSAYQGRETQYF.

The genes are TRBV6-5 and TRBJ2-7; the D is unclear. The CDR3 extends over 14 amino acids. Germline V gene data show CDR1 as MNHEY and CDR2 as SVGAGI. V lost 4 bases to trimming and J lost 3 bases, with 13 bases between them. DNA for the CDR3: TGTGCCAGCAGTTTCTCCGACGGAGACTACGAGCAGTACTTC. Amino acid sequence: CASSFSDGDYEQYF.

V usage is TRBV11-3 and J usage is TRBJ2-1; a weak D match, TRBD1 (6 bases). Germline loops: CDR1 SGHNT, CDR2 YENEEA. The CDR3 is 15 residues long. V lost 3 bases and J 3 bases, leaving 12 bases between the germline ends. The CDR3 sequence: CASSLGAAIYNEQFF. CDR3 in DNA: TGTGCCAGCAGCTTGGGGGCCGCTATCTACAATGAGCAGTTCTTC.

As regards this clone: Other DNA sequences of this sample code for an identical CDR3. The gene calls are TRBV19 and TRBJ1-5, with D tentatively TRBD1 (5 bases). V shed 8 bases and J shed 5 bases, with 10 bases lying between them. CDR1 and CDR2 from the germline V gene are LNHDA and SQIVND (reference sequence). CDR3 length: 12 residues. In DNA form, the CDR3 reads TGTGCCAGTGCAGGGTGGGATCAGCCCCAGCATTTT. Translated: CASAGWDQPQHF.

This clone was counted between two and nine times. In the same sample, other DNA sequences code for this CDR3. The chain joins TRBV28 to TRBJ1-5, with D possibly matching TRBD1 (6 bases). Germline CDR1 is MDHEN and CDR2 is SYDVKM. This CDR3 comprises 15 residues. Trimming removed 4 bases at V and 1 base at J, with 11 bases between. The DNA of the CDR3 is TGTGCCAGCAGTTCGAGGGGGTTAAGCAATCAGCCCCAGCATTTT. As protein: CASSSRGLSNQPQHF. Drawing the rest from reference TRBV28 and TRBJ1-5, the complete variable domain is DVKVTQSSRYLVKRTGEKVFLECVQDMDHENMFWYRQDPGLGLRLIYFSYDVKMKEKGDIPEGYSVSREKKERFSLILESASTNQTSMYLCASSSRGLSNQPQHFGDGTRLSIL.

This clone was picked up one time. The V and J genes are TRBV7-2 and TRBJ2-7, with 8 bases matching TRBD2. CDR3 length: 14 amino acids. From germline, CDR1 is SGHTA and CDR2 FQGNSA. Trimming took 5 bases from V and 2 from J; bases not matched to a gene: 5. DNA of the CDR3: TGTGCCAGCAGCGCCGCGGGGGGACCCTACGAGCAGTACTTC. This translates into CASSAAGGPYEQYF.

This chain uses TRBV2 with TRBJ2-5, with a possible D match to TRBD2 (5 bases). This CDR3 has 14 amino acids. From germline, CDR1 is SNHLY and CDR2 FYNNEI. The germline V and J ends were trimmed by 6 bases and 5 bases, with 16 bases remaining between them. CDR3 in DNA: TGTGCCAGCAGCGAAAGCGGAGGAGTGGAGACCCAGTACTTC. Translating gives CASSESGGVETQYF.

V gene TRBV28 combines with J gene TRBJ1-1; 9 nucleotides line up with TRBD1. CDR1 and CDR2 from the germline V gene are MDHEN and SYDVKM. The CDR3 is made up of 11 amino acids. Trimming at V came to 5 bases and at J to 10 bases, leaving 2 bases not matched to a gene. CDR3 loop: CASSLDRGAFF. The CDR3 DNA is TGTGCCAGCAGTCTGGACAGGGGAGCTTTCTTT.

The rearrangement links TRBV9 to TRBJ2-3; D uncertain. CDR1 SGDLS and CDR2 YYNGEE come from the germline V gene. The ends were cut back, 0 bases at V and 0 bases at J, with 11 bases in the middle. The CDR3 runs to 16 residues. This CDR3 is CASSVGSGSSTDTQYF. The CDR3 DNA reads TGTGCCAGCAGCGTAGGGTCAGGATCTAGCACAGATACGCAGTATTTT.

The chain employs TRBV15 and TRBJ2-2, with D perhaps assigned TRBD1 or TRBD2 (5 bases each). Germline CDR1 reads LNHNV; CDR2 reads YYDKDF (reference sequence). Trimming stripped 2 bases from V and 2 bases from J, with 9 bases between. The CDR3 is 15 amino acids. CDR3 coding DNA: TGTGCCACCAGCAGACGGGACGGTAACACCGGGGAGCTGTTTTTT. Translated: CATSRRDGNTGELFF. The full variable domain, rest sourced from reference TRBV15 and TRBJ2-2, is DAMVIQNPRYQVTQFGKPVTLSCSQTLNHNVMYWYQQKSSQAPKLLFHYYDKDFNNEADTPDNFQSRRPNTSFCFLDIRSPGLGDTAMYLCATSRRDGNTGELFFGEGSRLTVL.

V is TRBV29-1 and J is TRBJ1-1; D might be TRBD1 (6 bases). The germline V gene encodes CDR1 SQVTM and CDR2 ANQGSEA. V was cut by 8 bases and J by 0 bases, with 7 bases left in between. CDR3 size: 11 residues. As DNA, the CDR3 is TGCAGCCACAGGGTGAACACTGAAGCTTTCTTT. Its translation is CSHRVNTEAFF.

The CDR3 region has the DNA TGCAGTGCCCTCGGGACCTCTGCTTTCTTT. It yields the protein CSALGTSAFF. The gene calls are TRBV20-1 and TRBJ1-1; tentative D call: TRBD1 (5 bases). The CDR3 sequence is 10 residues long. Trimming removed 6 bases from V and 11 bases from J, with 13 bases in between. The germline V gene has CDR1 DFQATT and CDR2 SNEGSKA (reference sequence).

The chain couples TRBV19 to TRBJ1-2; TRBD1 matches 8 bases. V dropped 10 bases and J dropped 4; count of bases not matched to a gene: 20. Per germline, CDR1 LNHDA and CDR2 SQIVND (reference sequence). The CDR3 extends over 17 amino acids. CDR3 nucleotides: TGTGCCACTCCTATCCGGGACAGGCCATCCTTTTTCTATGGCTACACCTTC. This codes for CATPIRDRPSFFYGYTF.

The J gene is TRBJ1-2, the V gene TRBV27; a weak D match, TRBD1 (6 bases). This CDR3 has 14 residues. Germline V gene lookup returns CDR1 MNHEY and CDR2 SMNVEV (reference sequence). Trimming took 5 bases from V and 0 from J, leaving 10 bases between them. The chain's CDR3 is CASSPRTANYGYTF. DNA of the CDR3: TGTGCCAGCAGTCCCAGGACAGCTAACTATGGCTACACCTTC.

This chain links TRBV6-1 with TRBJ2-7; no reliable D call. The CDR3 contains 12 residues. Germline V lookup: CDR1 MNHNS, CDR2 SASEGT. V was trimmed by 3 bases and J by 5 bases, leaving 8 bases between them. CDR3 DNA: TGTGCCAGCAGTGAGATAAGGAACGAGCAGTACTTC. Protein sequence: CASSEIRNEQYF.